Listed below are T cell receptor beta chains from one sample, sequenced in a study of shared clonotypes between healthy human individuals. The assay was immunoSEQ multiplex PCR, and TCRdb's table has in-frame clones only and misses some. The sample contains approximately 2,200,000 clones, 90% to 95% of which appear only once. The sequenced sample consisted of naive CD8+ T cells from PBMCs. These receptors all stem from a man younger than 35 in good health. Some clones in this sample may be carry-over from other donors' samples. Both conserved end residues are part of each CDR3. The order of the fields is V gene, J gene, CDR3 protein.

TRBV27,TRBJ2-7,CASSSRLAGLFYEQYF
TRBV2,TRBJ2-6,CARTSPDSGANVLTF
TRBV29-1,TRBJ2-3,CSGLSASIDTQYF
TRBV28,TRBJ2-5,CASSFSTGGWETQYF
TRBV4-1,TRBJ2-3,CASTFSTDYTDTQYF
TRBV27,TRBJ2-7,CASSFGDRGYEQYF
TRBV27,TRBJ2-2,CASRWTADTGELFF
TRBV29-1,TRBJ2-1,CSGLGYDQFF
TRBV4-3,TRBJ2-3,CASSQDRAGSSTDTQYF
TRBV27,TRBJ1-1,CASSPTSDRVNTEAFF
TRBV6-5,TRBJ1-5,CASSSTEISNQPQHF